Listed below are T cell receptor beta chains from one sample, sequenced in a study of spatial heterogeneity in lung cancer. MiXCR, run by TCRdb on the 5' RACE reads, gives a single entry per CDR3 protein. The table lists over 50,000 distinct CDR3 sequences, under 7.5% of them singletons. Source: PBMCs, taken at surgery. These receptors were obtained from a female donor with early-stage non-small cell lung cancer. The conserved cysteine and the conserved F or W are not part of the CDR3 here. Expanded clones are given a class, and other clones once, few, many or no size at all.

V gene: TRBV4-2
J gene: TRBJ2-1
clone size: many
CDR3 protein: ASSQEHLAGGMDEQF

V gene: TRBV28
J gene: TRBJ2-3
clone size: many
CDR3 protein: ASSFSGGLADTQY

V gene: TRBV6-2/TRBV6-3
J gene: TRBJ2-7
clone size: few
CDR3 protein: ASKGAGGPYEQY

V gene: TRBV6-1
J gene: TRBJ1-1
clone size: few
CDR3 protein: ASSEASLTEAF

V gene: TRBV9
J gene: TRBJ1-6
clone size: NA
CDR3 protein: ASSRTGSASPLH

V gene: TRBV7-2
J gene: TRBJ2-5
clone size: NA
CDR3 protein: ASSLAVQETQY

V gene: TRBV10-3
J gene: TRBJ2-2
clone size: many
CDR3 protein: AISESDTNTGELF

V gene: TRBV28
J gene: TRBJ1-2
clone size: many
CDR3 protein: ASSLPSIYGYT

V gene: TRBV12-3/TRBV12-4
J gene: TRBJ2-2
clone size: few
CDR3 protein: ASSLATGPGELF

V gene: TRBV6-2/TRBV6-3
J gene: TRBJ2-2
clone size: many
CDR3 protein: ASSYHSTGTPEGGELF

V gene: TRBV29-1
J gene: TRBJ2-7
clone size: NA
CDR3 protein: SVTDRPSYEQY

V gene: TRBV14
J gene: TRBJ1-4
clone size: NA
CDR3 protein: ASSRKTGLTYNEKLF

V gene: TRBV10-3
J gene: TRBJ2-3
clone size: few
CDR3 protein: AISESRREGPDTQY

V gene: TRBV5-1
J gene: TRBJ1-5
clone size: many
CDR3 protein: ASSPGTGLGGNQPQH

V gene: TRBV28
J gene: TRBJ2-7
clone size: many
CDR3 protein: AISDRAGEQY

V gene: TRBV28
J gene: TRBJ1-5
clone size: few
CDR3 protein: ASSPWQGEDQPQH

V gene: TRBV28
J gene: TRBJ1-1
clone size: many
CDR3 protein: ASSLSIDSNTEAF